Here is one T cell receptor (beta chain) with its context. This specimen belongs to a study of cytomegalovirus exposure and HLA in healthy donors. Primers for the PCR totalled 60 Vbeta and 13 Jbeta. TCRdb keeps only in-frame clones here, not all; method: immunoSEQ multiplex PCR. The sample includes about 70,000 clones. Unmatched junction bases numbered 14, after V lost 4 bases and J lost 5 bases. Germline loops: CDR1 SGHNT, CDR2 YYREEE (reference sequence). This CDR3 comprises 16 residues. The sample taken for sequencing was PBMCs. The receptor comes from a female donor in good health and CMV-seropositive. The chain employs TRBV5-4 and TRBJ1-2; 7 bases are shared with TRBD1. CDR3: CASSPETGRGDYGYTF. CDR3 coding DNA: TGTGCCAGCAGCCCCGAGACAGGGAGAGGGGATTATGGCTACACCTTC.